The clone carrying this T cell receptor (beta chain) was found many times. This sample's TCRbeta library carried unique molecular identifier barcodes. TCRdb reprocessed the PCR reads with MiXCR, giving one entry per CDR3 protein. The repertoire includes 150,000 to 250,000 distinct CDR3 sequences, more than 14% of them detected once, and over 10% sits in the top ten. This entry is derived from a study of T-cell reconstitution after alpha-beta-depleted transplantation in children. The CDR3 has 17 residues. After removal of 4 bases from V and 4 bases from J, the junction contained 11 bases not matched to a gene. From germline, CDR1 is SGHRS and CDR2 YFSETQ.

The clonotype originates from a human donor who donated a stem cell graft to a child with acute lymphoblastic leukemia. The chain recombines TRBV5-1 with TRBJ2-2, with TRBD2 matching over 9 bases. This sample comprised PBMCs from the stem cell graft donor, obtained from the stem cell graft. The CDR3 nucleotides read TGCGCCAGCAGCCGACTCGGAGCGGGAGGAGGCACCGGGGAGCTGTTTTTT. This translates into CASSRLGAGGGTGELFF. Full variable domain (rest looked up from reference TRBV5-1 and TRBJ2-2): KAGVTQTPRYLIKTRGQQVTLSCSPISGHRSVSWYQQTPGQGLQFLFEYFSETQRNKGNFPGRFSGRQFSNSRSEMNVSTLELGDSALYLCASSRLGAGGGTGELFFGEGSRLTVL.